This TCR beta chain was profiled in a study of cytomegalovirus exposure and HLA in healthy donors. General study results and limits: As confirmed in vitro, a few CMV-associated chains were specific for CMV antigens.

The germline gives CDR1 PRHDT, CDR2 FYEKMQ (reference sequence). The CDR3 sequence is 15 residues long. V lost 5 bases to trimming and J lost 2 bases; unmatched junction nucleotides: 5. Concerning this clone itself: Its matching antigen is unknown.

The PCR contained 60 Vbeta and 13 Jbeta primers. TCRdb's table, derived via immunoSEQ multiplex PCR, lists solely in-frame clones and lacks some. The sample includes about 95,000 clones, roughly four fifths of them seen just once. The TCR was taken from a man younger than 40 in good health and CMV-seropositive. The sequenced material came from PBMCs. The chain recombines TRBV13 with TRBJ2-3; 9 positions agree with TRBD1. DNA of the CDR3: TGTGCCAGCAGCCCGGGACAGGGCGCCACAGATACGCAGTATTTT. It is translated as CASSPGQGATDTQYF.